The following is a T cell receptor (beta chain) sequence with its context. Germline is not matched at one junction end, which may reflect a read error. Germline CDR1 and CDR2: SGDLS and YYNGEE. CDR3 length: 17 amino acids. Using a J-beta primer mix together with a sample-barcoded 5' primer, a second PCR was run for about 7 to 12 cycles. MiXCR, applied by TCRdb to the 5' RACE reads, yields one record per CDR3 protein. The table shows 700,000 to 850,000 distinct CDR3 sequences, with roughly 50% occurring only once. The data originate from a study of blood T cells in healthy people across ages. The V gene is TRBV9, the J gene TRBJ2-4; TRBD2 matches at 14 bases. Sample: blood. The clonotype originates from a man aged 80 or over in good health. CDR3 sequence: CASNGTSGSLAKNIRYF. The DNA of the CDR3 is TGTGCCAGCAACGGGACTAGCGGGAGTTTGGCCAAAAACATTCGGTACTTC. The full variable domain, its missing parts supplied by reference TRBV9 and TRBJ2-4, is DSGVTQTPKHLITATGQRVTLRCSPRSGDLSVYWYQQSLDQGLQFLIQYYNGEERAKGNILERFSAQQFPDLHSELNLSSLELGDSALYFCASNGTSGSLAKNIRYFGAGTRLSVL.